This entry lists 23 T cell receptor beta chains sequenced from one sample in a study of cytomegalovirus exposure and HLA in healthy donors. The PCR made use of 60 Vbeta and 13 Jbeta primers. Method: immunoSEQ multiplex PCR; TCRdb's copy keeps in-frame clones and lacks some. The sample carries 70,000 or so clones, around 68% recorded once. The sequencing input was PBMCs. The receptor source for this set is a young woman in good health and CMV-seronegative.

Worth noting for this clone: Within the sample, other DNA sequences also encode this same CDR3. The V gene is TRBV6-1, the J gene TRBJ1-1; unclear D gene. With 2 bases removed from V and 8 bases from J, the gap between germline ends came to 18 bases. Per the germline V gene, CDR1 is MNHNS and CDR2 is SASEGT. The CDR3 runs 15 residues. CDR3 in amino acids: CASSEPARGDWEAFF. CDR3 sequence (DNA): TGTGCCAGCAGTGAACCCGCGCGGGGTGATTGGGAAGCTTTCTTT.

The chain combines TRBV5-1 with TRBJ2-3, with 7 nucleotides matching TRBD2. Trimming removed 0 bases from V and 1 base from J; junction bases left unmatched: 5. The CDR3 contains 16 residues. Germline V lookup: CDR1 SGHRS, CDR2 YFSETQ. CDR3 region: CASSLGGGQGTDTQYF. The CDR3 region has the DNA TGCGCCAGCAGCTTGGGGGGAGGGCAGGGCACAGATACGCAGTATTTT.

Note on this clone: A junction end diverges from the germline sequence, so it may reflect a read error. The chain recombines TRBV30 with TRBJ2-5, with 12 bases identical to TRBD1. Per the germline V gene, CDR1 is GTSNPN and CDR2 is SVGIG (reference sequence). The CDR3 is made up of 14 amino acids. The CDR3 bases are TGTGCCTGGACCTGGGACAGGGGGCGCAAGACCCAGCACTTC. Its protein product is CAWTWDRGRKTQHF. Based on the CDR3 plus reference TRBV30 and TRBJ2-5, the full variable domain is SQTIHQWPATLVQPVGSPLSLECTVEGTSNPNLYWYRQAAGRGLQLLFYSVGIGQISSEVPQNLSASRPQDRQFILSSKKLLLSDSGFYLCAWTWDRGRKTQHFGPGTRLLVL.

The gene calls are TRBV19 and TRBJ2-7; 7 bases are shared with TRBD2. Per the germline V gene, CDR1 is LNHDA and CDR2 is SQIVND (reference sequence). This CDR3 is 15 amino acids long. Trimming took 4 bases from V and 5 from J; bases not matched to a gene: 11. CDR3 in DNA: TGTGCCAGTAGTACGGGACTATCCTACTGGGACGAGCAGTACTTC. Translating it yields CASSTGLSYWDEQYF.

The rearrangement uses TRBV19 and TRBJ1-1; 7 bases align to TRBD1. This CDR3 has 15 amino acids. The junction had 9 bases not matched to a gene; V was cut back by 6 bases and J by 2 bases. Germline loops: CDR1 LNHDA, CDR2 SQIVND (reference sequence). DNA for the CDR3: TGTGCCAGTAGGCATACCGGGACAGTCAACACTGAAGCTTTCTTT. This gives the protein CASRHTGTVNTEAFF.

This clone was observed a single time. The rearrangement links TRBV10-3 to TRBJ1-1; no firm D call. Germline V lookup: CDR1 ENHRY, CDR2 SYGVKD. The CDR3 runs to 13 residues. V lost 3 bases, J lost 1 base, and 6 bases lay in between. CDR3 region: CAISENKNTEAFF. CDR3 in DNA: TGTGCCATCAGTGAAAACAAGAACACTGAAGCTTTCTTT.

The chain carries TRBV5-4 and TRBJ2-7; the match to TRBD2 covers 8 bases. This CDR3 comprises 15 residues. The ends lost 4 bases at V and 0 bases at J; junction bases unmatched: 6. In germline, CDR1 is SGHNT, CDR2 YYREEE (reference sequence). For the CDR3, the DNA is TGTGCCAGCAGCCGGGAGGGGACTAGCTCCTACGAGCAGTACTTC. Its protein is CASSREGTSSYEQYF.

This clone was seen only a few times. The rearrangement joins TRBV4-3 to TRBJ2-3, with D unclear. The CDR3 spans 16 residues. Germline V gives CDR1 LGHNA, CDR2 YSLEER. Trimming removed 0 bases from V and 4 bases from J, with 14 bases in between. DNA of the CDR3: TGCGCCAGCAGCCAAGATCATCTATCTCAAGCAGATACGCAGTATTTT. It codes for CASSQDHLSQADTQYF.

This clone was counted only a few times. The chain combines TRBV7-6 with TRBJ1-1, with 7 bases aligning to TRBD1. Germline CDR1 is SGHVS and CDR2 is FNYEAQ. Trimming took 3 bases from V and 6 from J; bases not matched to a gene: 13. The CDR3 sequence is 16 residues long. The chain's CDR3 is CASSFKQQGPDPEAFF. The CDR3 nucleotides are TGTGCCAGCAGCTTCAAACAACAGGGGCCAGATCCTGAAGCTTTCTTT.

Only one count was recorded for this clone. V and J are TRBV2 and TRBJ1-6; possibly TRBD1 for D (6 bases). Deletions cut 4 bases from V and 6 bases from J, with 13 bases between. This CDR3 contains 15 residues. Germline CDR1 is SNHLY and CDR2 is FYNNEI. This CDR3 is CASSGTGLGNSPLHF. Written as DNA, the CDR3 is TGTGCCAGCAGTGGCACAGGGCTCGGTAATTCACCCCTCCACTTT.

This clone has more than one count but fewer than ten. This chain links TRBV7-3 with TRBJ2-3; 10 nucleotides align to TRBD2. The CDR3 sequence is 14 residues long. Germline V lookup: CDR1 SGHTA, CDR2 FQGTGA. Trimming removed 4 bases from V and 7 bases from J; junction bases left unmatched: 5. The CDR3 spells CASSWLAGVNTQYF. The CDR3 nucleotides are TGTGCCAGCAGCTGGCTAGCGGGGGTAAATACGCAGTATTTT.

The chain recombines TRBV19 with TRBJ2-5; 7 nucleotides agree with TRBD1. CDR3 length equals 16 residues. J gave up 1 base and V 6 bases, and 11 bases lay outside the gene matches. Germline V gene data show CDR1 as LNHDA and CDR2 as SQIVND (reference sequence). CDR3 in amino acids: CASSISGQVIQETQYF. The DNA of the CDR3 is TGTGCCAGTAGCATATCCGGACAGGTCATCCAAGAGACCCAGTACTTC.

The chain recombines TRBV9 with TRBJ2-2; 8 bases match TRBD1. Per germline, CDR1 SGDLS and CDR2 YYNGEE. The CDR3 is 16 residues long. V lost 2 bases to trimming and J lost 6 bases; unmatched junction nucleotides: 9. Here the CDR3 reads CASSVRTGPKAGELFF. The CDR3 coding sequence is TGTGCCAGCAGCGTCAGGACAGGGCCTAAGGCCGGGGAGCTGTTTTTT. Based on the CDR3 plus reference TRBV9 and TRBJ2-2, the full variable domain is DSGVTQTPKHLITATGQRVTLRCSPRSGDLSVYWYQQSLDQGLQFLIQYYNGEERAKGNILERFSAQQFPDLHSELNLSSLELGDSALYFCASSVRTGPKAGELFFGEGSRLTVL.

In its sample, this clone was seen once. The chain carries TRBV27 and TRBJ1-1; TRBD1 matches 7 bases. Germline loops: CDR1 MNHEY, CDR2 SMNVEV (reference sequence). The junction had 8 bases not matched to a gene; V was cut back by 5 bases and J by 5 bases. There are 14 residues in the CDR3. As DNA, the CDR3 is TGTGCCAGCAGTAATACAGGGGCGGGGACTGAAGCTTTCTTT. Its translation is CASSNTGAGTEAFF.

The chain links TRBV25-1 to TRBJ1-2, with TRBD1 identical over 9 bases. The CDR3 sequence is 15 residues long. Germline V CDR1 and CDR2: MGHDK, SYGVNS. J lost 2 bases, V lost 4 bases, and 5 bases had no gene match. The CDR3 here is CASSAPGQGNYGYTF. CDR3 in DNA: TGTGCCAGCAGTGCCCCGGGACAGGGAAACTATGGCTACACCTTC.

In its sample, this clone is medium-sized. V is TRBV14 and J is TRBJ2-1; D uncertain. The germline V and J ends were trimmed by 0 bases and 6 bases, with 6 bases remaining between them. There are 13 residues in the CDR3. Germline V gene sequence: CDR1 SGHDN, CDR2 FVKESK. The CDR3 DNA sequence: TGTGCCAGCAGCCAAGATCTGTTCAATGAGCAGTTCTTC. Its translation: CASSQDLFNEQFF.

The chain joins TRBV10-2 to TRBJ2-7, with a possible D match to TRBD2 (6 bases). The V gene's germline CDR1 is WSHSY and CDR2 SAAADI. Trimming cost V 6 bases and J 7 bases, with 16 bases left between them. This CDR3 region has 13 residues. Here the CDR3 reads CASRGLGLGEQYF. The CDR3 DNA reads TGCGCCAGCAGAGGCTTGGGACTCGGAGAGCAGTACTTC.

This clone turned up a few times. The chain combines TRBV5-4 with TRBJ2-2; TRBD1 agrees at 7 bases. The CDR3 is made up of 15 amino acids. From germline, CDR1 is SGHNT and CDR2 YYREEE (reference sequence). The V segment lost 0 bases and the J segment 1 base; nucleotides outside the gene matches: 0. The CDR3 DNA follows: TGTGCCAGCAGCTTGGACAGGGGGAACACCGGGGAGCTGTTTTTT. The encoded protein is CASSLDRGNTGELFF. The full variable domain, its missing parts supplied by reference TRBV5-4 and TRBJ2-2, is ETGVTQSPTHLIKTRGQQVTLRCSSQSGHNTVSWYQQALGQGPQFIFQYYREEENGRGNFPPRFSGLQFPNYSSELNVNALELDDSALYLCASSLDRGNTGELFFGEGSRLTVL.

The V and J genes are TRBV7-2 and TRBJ2-7; 9 bases are shared with TRBD1. CDR1 SGHTA and CDR2 FQGNSA come from the germline V gene. Trimming took 5 bases from V and 6 from J; bases not matched to a gene: 5. CDR3 length equals 13 residues. CDR3 nucleotide sequence: TGTGCCAGCAGCGCCGGGACAGGGCGCGAGCAGTACTTC. Protein product: CASSAGTGREQYF.

CDR3 loop: CASRLAGGPTDTQYF. DNA for the CDR3: TGTGCCAGCCGACTAGCGGGGGGGCCGACAGATACGCAGTATTTT. The gene calls are TRBV2 and TRBJ2-3; TRBD2 aligns across 14 bases. With V trimmed by 8 bases and J by 3 bases, 4 bases remained unmatched. This CDR3 is built from 15 residues. Per germline, CDR1 SNHLY and CDR2 FYNNEI.

The chain joins TRBV19 to TRBJ2-3, with TRBD2 identical over 11 bases. The CDR3 has 19 residues. Looked up from germline, CDR1 is LNHDA and CDR2 is SQIVND (reference sequence). V lost 3 bases to trimming and J lost 3 bases; unmatched junction nucleotides: 14. This chain's CDR3 is CASSIPTSGGRGRTDTQYF. Here the CDR3 DNA reads TGTGCCAGTAGTATCCCTACTAGCGGGGGAAGAGGAAGGACAGATACGCAGTATTTT. The whole variable domain, remainder taken from reference TRBV19 and TRBJ2-3, is DGGITQSPKYLFRKEGQNVTLSCEQNLNHDAMYWYRQDPGQGLRLIYYSQIVNDFQKGDIAEGYSVSREKKESFPLTVTSAQKNPTAFYLCASSIPTSGGRGRTDTQYFGPGTRLTVL.

This clone showed up just a few times. This chain connects TRBV5-1 to TRBJ1-5; D may be TRBD1 (5 bases). V lost 0 bases and J lost 6, with 10 bases in between. This CDR3 is built from 14 residues. Germline-derived CDR1 and CDR2 are SGHRS and YFSETQ. The CDR3 bases are TGCGCCAGCAGCTTGGAGGGGATTCCTCAGCCCCAGCATTTT. It yields the protein CASSLEGIPQPQHF.

The gene calls are TRBV7-8 and TRBJ2-7; 12 bases match TRBD1. V lost 3 bases to trimming and J lost 7 bases; unmatched junction nucleotides: 7. CDR1 SGHVS and CDR2 FQNEAQ come from the germline V gene. The CDR3 is 15 residues long. The DNA of the CDR3 is TGTGCCAGCAGCTTCTCGGGACAGGGGGCTCAGGAGCAGTACTTC. This encodes CASSFSGQGAQEQYF.